Listed below are T cell receptor beta chains from one sample, sequenced in a study of T-cell reconstitution after alpha-beta-depleted transplantation in children. TCRdb re-derived calls from the PCR reads in MiXCR, one entry per CDR3 protein. The data show about 440,000 distinct CDR3 sequences, with approximately 41% seen just once and 25% to 30% held by the top ten. The sample was PBMCs, taken before TCRalphabeta/CD19-depleted stem cell transplant. These receptors were obtained from a girl aged 2 to 9 with aplastic anemia, due to receive a stem cell transplant. The CDR3 runs from the conserved cysteine through the conserved F or W. A D gene is named only where the DNA matches it firmly. Clone size appears in some rows only: once, few, many, or a class for an expanded clone.

D	size	V	J	DNA	CDR3
-	many	TRBV7-2	TRBJ1-1	TGTGCCAGCAGCTTAGGGGTGGTCGCTGAAGCTTTCTTT	CASSLGVVAEAFF
TRBD1	-	TRBV20-1	TRBJ2-7	TGCAGTGCTACCCGGGACAGGTTCAACGAGCAGTACTTC	CSATRDRFNEQYF
-	many	TRBV6-6	TRBJ2-7	TGTGCCAGCGATTTAGGGGGGAACGAGCAGTACTTC	CASDLGGNEQYF
-	many	TRBV5-1	TRBJ1-1	TGCGCCAGCAGCTTTGGGGACACTGAAGCTTTCTTT	CASSFGDTEAFF
TRBD2	-	TRBV15	TRBJ2-1	TGTGCCACCAGCAGAACCCCTAGCGGGACCTACAATGAGCAGTTCTTC	CATSRTPSGTYNEQFF
-	-	TRBV6-1	TRBJ2-5	TGTGCCAGCAGACCCCCAGAGTTGGAGACCCAGTACTTC	CASRPPELETQYF
TRBD2	-	TRBV29-1	TRBJ2-1	TGCAGCGTCGTAGCGGGGTCCTACAATGAGCAGTTCTTC	CSVVAGSYNEQFF
-	few	TRBV4-3	TRBJ2-1	TGCGCCAGCAGCCTGTTACCAGGAGGGGGTGAGCAGTTCTTC	CASSLLPGGGEQFF
-	-	TRBV6-1	TRBJ1-3	TGTGCCAGCAGTCGTCGGGGGCACGTCGTGGGCTCTGGAAACACCATATATTTT	CASSRRGHVVGSGNTIYF
TRBD2	few	TRBV20-1	TRBJ2-5	TGCAGTGCCCCTAGCGGCCCTTACCAAGAGACCCAGTACTTC	CSAPSGPYQETQYF
-	-	TRBV7-6	TRBJ1-2	TGTGCCAGCAGCTTAGTGTCCCCCCATAACTATGGCTACACCTTC	CASSLVSPHNYGYTF
TRBD2	-	TRBV11-1	TRBJ2-7	TGTGCCAGCAGCTTAGAGGAGACTAGCGGTTACGAGCAGTACTTC	CASSLEETSGYEQYF
-	-	TRBV4-1	TRBJ2-7	TGCGCCAGCAGCCAAGCTGAATCCCCGCCCGGGTATACCTACGAGCAGTACTTC	CASSQAESPPGYTYEQYF
-	-	TRBV20-1	TRBJ2-1	TGCAGTGCTAGAAAGGGGACGAATGAGCAGTTCTTC	CSARKGTNEQFF
-	-	TRBV4-3	TRBJ2-1	TGCGCCAGCAGCCGCCTCCGGTCCGCGCTCAATGAGCAGTTCTTC	CASSRLRSALNEQFF
TRBD1	many	TRBV5-1	TRBJ1-6	TGCGCCAGCAGCTCGGACAGGGCATCGGGTTCACCCCTCCACTTT	CASSSDRASGSPLHF
-	-	TRBV20-1	TRBJ2-1	TGCAGATTCTTGGGGAGAACGACCTACAATGAGCAGTTCTTC	CRFLGRTTYNEQFF
TRBD2	-	TRBV28	TRBJ2-5	TGTGCCAGCACCATGGGGGGGGAGCATCGAGAGACCCAGTACTTC	CASTMGGEHRETQYF
TRBD2	many	TRBV20-1	TRBJ2-1	TGCAGTGCTAGAGAGCTAGCGGAGGTCGGGGGTGAGCAGTTCTTC	CSARELAEVGGEQFF
TRBD2	-	TRBV4-2	TRBJ2-1	TGTGCCAGCTCCCAGCGGGATTCCTACAATGAGCAGTTCTTC	CASSQRDSYNEQFF
-	once	TRBV7-6	TRBJ2-5	TGTGCCAGCGCAAACCACAGGGAGACCCAGTACTTC	CASANHRETQYF
-	few	TRBV15	TRBJ1-4	TGTGCCACCAGCAGAGATCGGAGCAATGAAAAACTGTTTTTT	CATSRDRSNEKLFF
TRBD1	many	TRBV12-3/TRBV12-4	TRBJ2-5	TGTGCCAGCAGTCCTACAGGGGGCCGGGAGACCCAGTACTTC	CASSPTGGRETQYF
-	-	TRBV5-5	TRBJ1-2	TGTGCCAGCAGCTTGTGGGGGGGTGACAACTATGGCTACACCTTC	CASSLWGGDNYGYTF
-	-	TRBV20-1	TRBJ2-1	TGCAGTGCTAGTTTACAGGGGACTTACAATGAGCAGTTCTTC	CSASLQGTYNEQFF
TRBD2	-	TRBV28	TRBJ2-5	TGTGCCAGCAGCCCAGCGGGGGAGAGTGAGACCCAGTACTTC	CASSPAGESETQYF
-	-	TRBV28	TRBJ2-2	TGTGCCAGCAGTTTTAGGGACCGGGACACCGGGGAGCTGTTTTTT	CASSFRDRDTGELFF
-	-	TRBV6-6	TRBJ2-3	TGTGCCAGCAGTCCCCGTTATACGCAGTATTTT	CASSPRYTQYF
TRBD2	many	TRBV7-2	TRBJ2-3	TGTGCCAGCAGCTCTGGGACTAGCGGGAGGCGAGGCGGCACAGATACGCAGTATTTT	CASSSGTSGRRGGTDTQYF